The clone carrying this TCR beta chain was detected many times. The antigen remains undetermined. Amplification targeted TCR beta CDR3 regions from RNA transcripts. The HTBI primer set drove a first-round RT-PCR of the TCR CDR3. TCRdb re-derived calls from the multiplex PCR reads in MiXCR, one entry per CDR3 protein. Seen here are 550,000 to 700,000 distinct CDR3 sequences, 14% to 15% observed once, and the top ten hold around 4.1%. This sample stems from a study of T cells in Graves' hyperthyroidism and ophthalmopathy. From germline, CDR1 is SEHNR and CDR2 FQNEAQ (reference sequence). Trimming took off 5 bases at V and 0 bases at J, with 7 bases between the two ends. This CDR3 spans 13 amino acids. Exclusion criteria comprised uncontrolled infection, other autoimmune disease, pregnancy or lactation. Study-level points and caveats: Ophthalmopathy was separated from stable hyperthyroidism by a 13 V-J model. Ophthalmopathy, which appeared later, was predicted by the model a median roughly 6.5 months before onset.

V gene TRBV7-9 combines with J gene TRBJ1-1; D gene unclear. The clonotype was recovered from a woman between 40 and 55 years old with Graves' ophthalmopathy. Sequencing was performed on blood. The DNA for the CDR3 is TGTGCCAGCAGCCACCAAGTGAACACTGAAGCTTTCTTT. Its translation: CASSHQVNTEAFF.